Listed below are T cell receptor beta chains from one sample, sequenced in a study of metastatic and nonmetastatic thyroid tumors. TCRdb reanalyzed the PCR reads via MiXCR. The table lists tens of thousands of clones, around 12% of them singletons. Sequenced: tumor tissue. These receptors were taken from a female donor with papillary thyroid cancer or a benign thyroid nodule (not recorded which). Some clones in this sample may be carry-over from other donors' samples. Both conserved end residues are part of each CDR3.

>TRBJ2-7|TRBV7-2
CASSQVGGGEQYF
>TRBJ2-7|TRBV12-3/TRBV12-4
CASSLRTGDEQYF
>TRBJ2-1|TRBV12-3/TRBV12-4
CASSLSGGSEFF
>TRBJ2-1|TRBV5-6
CASSHGGSSYNEQFF
>TRBJ2-3|TRBV10-3
CAISEGAYTQYF
>TRBJ2-7|TRBV3-1
CASSLRQGLGYEQYF
>TRBJ2-5|TRBV3-1
CASSQKTRGYSETQYF
>TRBJ1-4|TRBV7-9
CASSLRGLNEKLFF
>TRBJ2-7|TRBV12-3/TRBV12-4
CASRGTSGTYEQYF
>TRBJ2-3|TRBV7-2
CASSLARLADTDTQYF
>TRBJ2-7|TRBV7-8
CASILGGLPDYEQYF
>TRBJ1-6|TRBV12-5
CASGNLMETGDNSPLHF
>TRBJ2-1|TRBV20-1
CSASAGTYNEQFF
>TRBJ1-1|TRBV6-1
CASRHGPMTEAFF
>TRBJ1-1|TRBV20-1
CSARLFGTVKAFF
>TRBJ2-7|TRBV2
CASSDDSGSAYEQYF
>TRBJ2-3|TRBV11-3
CASSLGGGSTDTQYF
>TRBJ2-1|TRBV9
CASSDLANEQFF
>TRBJ1-5|TRBV12-3/TRBV12-4
CASSLLEGRQPQHF
>TRBJ1-5|TRBV7-9
CASSQLSKPQHF
>TRBJ2-7|TRBV3-1
CASSSTGQSYEQYF
>TRBJ2-1|TRBV5-1
CASSSGLVANEQFF
>TRBJ2-1|TRBV6-4
CASSGGASGRSFF
>TRBJ1-1|TRBV18
CASSRGGLLMEAFF
>TRBJ2-7|TRBV3-1
CASRQGGEGDEQYF
>TRBJ2-7|TRBV7-9
CASRPRLAFLDEQYF
>TRBJ2-4|TRBV6-1
CASGSPGLVSSYIQYF
>TRBJ1-6|TRBV27
CASSNRYRGLALHF
>TRBJ2-1|TRBV20-1
CTPGLAGANEQFF
>TRBJ2-5|TRBV25-1
CASSLDSVETQYF
>TRBJ1-1|TRBV30
CAWSRTEAFF
>TRBJ2-1|TRBV2
CASSKTRYGDDEQFF
>TRBJ2-2|TRBV12-3/TRBV12-4
CASSLGAETYGEELFF
>TRBJ1-1|TRBV19
CASSADRNTEAFF
>TRBJ1-2|TRBV27
CASSLQGEGYGYTF
>TRBJ1-4|TRBV20-1
CSARGGTGEKLFF
>TRBJ1-5|TRBV19
CASSGGGGNQPQHF
>TRBJ2-5|TRBV6-2/TRBV6-3
CASSLSSGSAETQYF
>TRBJ2-1|TRBV20-1
CSASGTAPSSYNEQFF
>TRBJ2-2|TRBV20-1
CSASGGKAAANTGELFF
>TRBJ2-7|TRBV30
CAWRTSGKTYEQYF
>TRBJ1-2|TRBV5-6
CASSGNRGRGYGYTF
>TRBJ2-1|TRBV29-1
CSVYLGSNNEQFF
>TRBJ1-2|TRBV27
CASSLSGIDGYTF
>TRBJ1-1|TRBV7-9
CASSLGGRVNTEAFF
>TRBJ2-1|TRBV5-1
CASSLPSSSYNEQFF
>TRBJ1-1|TRBV5-1
CASSYDFSGSEAFF
>TRBJ1-2|TRBV29-1
CSVEPTGREGYTF
>TRBJ2-7|TRBV6-1
CASRAMGSEQYF
>TRBJ2-1|TRBV5-1
CASSLAGRGAGNEQFF
>TRBJ2-6|TRBV7-8
CASRYPGFGANVLTF
>TRBJ1-2|TRBV6-1
CASSASRLVAGTF